This T cell receptor (beta chain) was documented in a study of T cells expressing NK-cell markers. Whole-study findings and limits: It remained uncertain whether the expanded NKG2C+ T cell clones were specific for HCMV antigens. Also leading the CD3+CD56-NKG2C+ fraction in a handful of donors were these clonotypes.

On this clonotype itself: The antigen is unknown.

TCRdb re-called the 5' RACE reads and shows each CDR3 protein once, DNA omitted. The table lists roughly 180,000 distinct CDR3 sequences. This CDR3 has 12 residues. CDR1 is GTSNPN and CDR2 is SVGIG in the germline V gene (reference sequence). Sequences were obtained from blood T cells: a sorted CD56 or NKG2C T cell subset, CD4+ or CD8+ T cells, or bulk PBMC T cells (not recorded which). This TCR derives from a woman aged 18 to 75 in good health. The J gene is TRBJ2-1, the V gene TRBV30; the D call from TCRdb, TRBD1, cannot be confirmed without DNA. The CDR3 is CASDSYANEQFF.